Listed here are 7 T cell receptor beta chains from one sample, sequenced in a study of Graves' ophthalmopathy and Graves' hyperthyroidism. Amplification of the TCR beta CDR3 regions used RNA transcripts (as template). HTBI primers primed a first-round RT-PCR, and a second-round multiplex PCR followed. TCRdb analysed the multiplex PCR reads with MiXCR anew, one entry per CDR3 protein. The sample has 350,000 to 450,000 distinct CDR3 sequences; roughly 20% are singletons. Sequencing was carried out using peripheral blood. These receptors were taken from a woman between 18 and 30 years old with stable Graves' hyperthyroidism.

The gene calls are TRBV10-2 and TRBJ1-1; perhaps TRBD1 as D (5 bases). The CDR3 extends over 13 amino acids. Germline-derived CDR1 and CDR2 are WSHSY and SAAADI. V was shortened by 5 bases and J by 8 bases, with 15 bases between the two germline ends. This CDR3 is CASSIQGSLEAFF. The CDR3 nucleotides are TGCGCCAGCAGTATTCAGGGTTCTCTCGAAGCTTTCTTT.

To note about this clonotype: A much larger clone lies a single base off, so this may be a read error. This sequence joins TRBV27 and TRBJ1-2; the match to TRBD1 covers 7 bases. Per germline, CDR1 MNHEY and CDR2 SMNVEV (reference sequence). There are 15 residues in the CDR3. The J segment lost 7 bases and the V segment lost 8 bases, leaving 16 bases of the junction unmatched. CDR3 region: CASRENTGVRSGYTF. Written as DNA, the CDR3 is TGTGCCAGCCGCGAAAATACAGGGGTCCGAAGTGGCTACACCTTC.

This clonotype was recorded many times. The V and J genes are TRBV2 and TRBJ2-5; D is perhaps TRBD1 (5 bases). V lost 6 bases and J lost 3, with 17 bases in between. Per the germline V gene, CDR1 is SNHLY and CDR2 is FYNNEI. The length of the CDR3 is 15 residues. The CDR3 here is CASSANGASKETQYF. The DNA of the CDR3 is TGTGCCAGCAGCGCAAATGGGGCTAGTAAAGAGACCCAGTACTTC.

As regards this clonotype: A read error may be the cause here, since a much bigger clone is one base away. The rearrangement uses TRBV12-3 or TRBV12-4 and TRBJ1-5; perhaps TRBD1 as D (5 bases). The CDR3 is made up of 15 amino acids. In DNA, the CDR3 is TGTGCCATCAGTTTCGGGGGTTATAGCAATCAGCCCCAGCATTTT. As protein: CAISFGGYSNQPQHF.

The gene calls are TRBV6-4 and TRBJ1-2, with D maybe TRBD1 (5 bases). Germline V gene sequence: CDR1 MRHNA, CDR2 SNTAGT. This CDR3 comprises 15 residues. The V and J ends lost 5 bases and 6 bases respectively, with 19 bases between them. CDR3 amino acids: CASSNRQKIFDGYTF. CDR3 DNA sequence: TGTGCCAGCAGTAACCGACAGAAGATTTTCGATGGCTACACCTTC.

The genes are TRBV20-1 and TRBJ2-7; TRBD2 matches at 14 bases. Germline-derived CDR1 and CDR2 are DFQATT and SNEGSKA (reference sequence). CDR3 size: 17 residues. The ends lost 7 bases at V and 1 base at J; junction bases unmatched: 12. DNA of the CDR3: TGCAGTGGGAGGGGGGGACTAGCGGGAGTTGGGTCCTACGAGCAGTACTTC. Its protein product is CSGRGGLAGVGSYEQYF.

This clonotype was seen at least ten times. The CDR3 DNA reads TGTGCCAGTAGTACCACGGGAGTGCGGGAGCAGTACTTC. Translating it yields CASSTTGVREQYF. The rearrangement uses TRBV19 and TRBJ2-7, with a weak D call TRBD2 (6 bases). The length of the CDR3 is 13 residues. V lost 4 bases to trimming and J lost 7 bases, with 14 bases between them. Germline values: CDR1 LNHDA, CDR2 SQIVND (reference sequence).